This T cell receptor beta chain was obtained from a study of naive and memory T cell subsets. TCR cDNA received a 3' ligated oligonucleotide that carried a UMI. In germline, CDR1 is GTSNPN, CDR2 SVGIG (reference sequence). There are 13 residues in the CDR3. Trimming took 3 bases from V and 0 from J, leaving 6 bases between them. Four PCR rounds used nested alpha and beta constant region primers plus the SP2 primer. In TCRdb, the 5' RACE reads were re-called with MiXCR into one record per CDR3 protein. This table holds about 56,000 distinct CDR3 sequences, under 10% found once. This clonotype was counted at least ten times.

The V call is TRBV30, the J call TRBJ2-1; D unclear. The TCR originated in a female donor in good health. CDR3 in amino acids: CAWRESSYNEQFF. For the CDR3, the DNA is TGTGCCTGGAGAGAAAGCTCCTACAATGAGCAGTTCTTC. The complete variable domain, with remaining parts taken from reference TRBV30 and TRBJ2-1, reads SQTIHQWPATLVQPVGSPLSLECTVEGTSNPNLYWYRQAAGRGLQLLFYSVGIGQISSEVPQNLSASRPQDRQFILSSKKLLLSDSGFYLCAWRESSYNEQFFGPGTRLTVL.